Sequencing of this T cell receptor (beta chain) was carried out in a study of T cell responses to AZD1222 COVID-19 vaccine (dated by TCRdb to about 2021). Regarding the complete study: TCR sequencing was performed for some 250 trial participants, of whom around 200 were given two doses of AZD1222 and some 26 were given two doses of MenACWY control vaccine. Enrollment into the trials was organized by age into subgroups of 18-55, 56-69 and 70-plus years, and those subgroups contained roughly 150, 30 and 60 TCR-sequenced participants, respectively.

The time point label here, explained by the study, means: about 28 days (+/-7) after the second vaccine dose. Reading the label with the study, this specimen's treatment or condition is: meningococcal conjugate vaccine given as trial control. Vaccinee samples were obtained from the UK trials COV001 and COV002, which included a single-blind randomized controlled phase 2/3 trial of AZD1222 (ChAdOx1 nCoV-19) in healthy adults. Trial participant PBMC samples were collected at day 0 and day 28 after the second dose for TCRbeta chain sequencing. The CDR3 regions of human TCRbeta chains were subjected to immunosequencing. For the original study's pipeline: TCRs in the repertoires were compared against a reference library of SARS-CoV-2-specific TCRs that had been generated with the MIRA antigen-specificity platform. Breadth was defined as the fraction of unique TCRs that were SARS-CoV-2-associated, and depth was defined as the fraction of total T cells that were SARS-CoV-2-associated. Using the MIRA data, every spike-specific TCR was mapped to the spike region that the TCR reacted to and assigned to either a CD4 or a CD8 class. Log10-transformed breadth and depth values were compared by one-way ANOVA with Sidak's multiple comparisons tests. TCRdb holds this immuneACCESS table with in-frame rearrangements only. Some clones are missing; in checked studies, unresolved V genes explain under half, and the rest has no known cause. The DNA was the basis for D and trimming; V, J and clone size are from that table. The sample data list fewer than 200,000 clones, and 90% to 95% of these were observed just once. The ten largest clones take up 3.6% of the sample.

The paper as a whole reports these results and caveats: Conclusions about previously exposed vaccinees are limited, since just a handful of AZD1222 recipients were seropositive for SARS-CoV-2 at baseline. Reportedly, almost half of the unique spike-specific TCRs recognized epitopes lying outside the regions that are mutated in the B.1.351 and B.1.1.7 variants. After two AZD1222 doses, spike-specific TCR breadth and depth were significantly higher than at day 0 and than in MenACWY recipients. The 56-69-year group was small, and its depth increase did not reach significance, likely because of low power. Vaccine-associated CD4 TCRs spanned the whole spike protein, with dominant responses in regions 160-218 and 743-854. Because no samples from the day 14 peak response were available, repertoires could be characterized only after the peak T cell response. Participants were mostly white British and included more females than males, and it was suggested by the authors that clonal diversity may have been underestimated.

On this clone itself: Which antigen it targets is not known. The record has no base qualities; no much larger clone is one base away.

Deletion took 7 bases off V and 0 bases off J, with a span of 10 bases between the germline ends. CDR1 and CDR2 are read off the germline V gene as MNHEY and SVGAGI. The CDR3 goes from the cysteine to the phenylalanine over 14 residues. Here the CDR3 DNA is all that survives: 42 bases in frame from base 1. The sequence is built from TRBV6-5 and TRBJ2-1; the D gene is perhaps TRBD1, from 5 matching bases. This TCR was sampled from an adult who received the MenACWY meningococcal vaccine as a control. Here the sequenced sample was peripheral blood, taken 28 days after the second dose of the MenACWY control vaccine. The bases read TGTGCCAGCAACCAGGGTAGCTCCTACAATGAGCAGTTCTTC. Its protein is CASNQGSSYNEQFF.